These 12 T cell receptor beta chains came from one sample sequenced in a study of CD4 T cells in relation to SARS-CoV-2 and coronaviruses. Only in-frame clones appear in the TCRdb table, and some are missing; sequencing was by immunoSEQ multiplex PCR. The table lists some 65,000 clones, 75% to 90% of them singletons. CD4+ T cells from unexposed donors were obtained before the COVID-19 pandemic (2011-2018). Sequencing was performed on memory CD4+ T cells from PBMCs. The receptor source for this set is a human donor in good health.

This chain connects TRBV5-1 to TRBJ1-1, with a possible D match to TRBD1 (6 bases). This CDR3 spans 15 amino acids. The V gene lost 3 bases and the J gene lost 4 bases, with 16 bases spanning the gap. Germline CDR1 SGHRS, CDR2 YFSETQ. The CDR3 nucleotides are TGCGCCAGCAGCTCCACCCACGGGGGGGCCACTGAAGCTTTCTTT. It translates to CASSSTHGGATEAFF. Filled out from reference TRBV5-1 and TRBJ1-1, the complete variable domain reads KAGVTQTPRYLIKTRGQQVTLSCSPISGHRSVSWYQQTPGQGLQFLFEYFSETQRNKGNFPGRFSGRQFSNSRSEMNVSTLELGDSALYLCASSSTHGGATEAFFGQGTRLTVV.

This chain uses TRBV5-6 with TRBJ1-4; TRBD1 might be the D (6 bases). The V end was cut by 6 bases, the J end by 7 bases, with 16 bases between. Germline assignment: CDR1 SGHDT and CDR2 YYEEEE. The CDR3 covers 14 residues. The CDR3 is CASTKQGRGEKLFF. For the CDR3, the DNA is TGTGCCAGCACCAAACAGGGCCGCGGTGAAAAACTGTTTTTT.

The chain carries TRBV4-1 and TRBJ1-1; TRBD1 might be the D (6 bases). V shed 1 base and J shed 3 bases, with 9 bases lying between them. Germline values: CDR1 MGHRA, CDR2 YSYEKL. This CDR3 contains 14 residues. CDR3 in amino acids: CASSQAGVDTEAFF. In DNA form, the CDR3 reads TGCGCCAGCAGCCAAGCAGGGGTAGACACTGAAGCTTTCTTT.

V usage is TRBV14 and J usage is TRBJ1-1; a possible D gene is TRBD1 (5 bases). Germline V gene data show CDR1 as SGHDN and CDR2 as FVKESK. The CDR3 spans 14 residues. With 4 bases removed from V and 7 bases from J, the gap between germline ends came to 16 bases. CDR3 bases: TGTGCCAGCAGCCTAGGGGTTCACGGGGGTGAAGCTTTCTTT. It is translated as CASSLGVHGGEAFF.

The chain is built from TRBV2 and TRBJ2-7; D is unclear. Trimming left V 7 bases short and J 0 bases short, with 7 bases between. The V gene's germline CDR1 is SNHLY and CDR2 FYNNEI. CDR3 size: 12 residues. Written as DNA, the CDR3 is TGTGCCAGCACTAAGGGCTCCTACGAGCAGTACTTC. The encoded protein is CASTKGSYEQYF.

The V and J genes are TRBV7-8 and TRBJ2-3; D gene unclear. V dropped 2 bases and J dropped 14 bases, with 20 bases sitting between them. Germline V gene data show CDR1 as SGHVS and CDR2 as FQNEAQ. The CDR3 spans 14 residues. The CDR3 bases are TGTGCCAGCAGCTTAATCCGGTCCAGGCCGGGTAGGTATTTT. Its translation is CASSLIRSRPGRYF.

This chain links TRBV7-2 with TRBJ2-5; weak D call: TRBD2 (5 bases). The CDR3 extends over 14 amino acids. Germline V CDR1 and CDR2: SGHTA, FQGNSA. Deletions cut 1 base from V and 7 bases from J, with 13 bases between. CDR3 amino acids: CASSLGRTRPTQYF. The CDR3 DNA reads TGTGCCAGCAGCTTAGGGAGGACCAGACCGACCCAGTACTTC.

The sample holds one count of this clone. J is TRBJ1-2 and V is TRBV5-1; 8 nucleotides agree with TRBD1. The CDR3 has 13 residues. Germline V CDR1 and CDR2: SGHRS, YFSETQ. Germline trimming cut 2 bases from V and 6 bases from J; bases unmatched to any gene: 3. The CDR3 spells CASSFRGRNGYTF. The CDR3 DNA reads TGCGCCAGCAGCTTCAGGGGGCGTAATGGCTACACCTTC.

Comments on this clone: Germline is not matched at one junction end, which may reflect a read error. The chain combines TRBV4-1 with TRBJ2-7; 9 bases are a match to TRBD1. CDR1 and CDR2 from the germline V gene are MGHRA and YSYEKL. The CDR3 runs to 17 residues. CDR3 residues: CANSQDRSGTGNYEQYF. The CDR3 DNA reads TGCGCCAACAGCCAAGATCGAAGCGGGACAGGGAACTACGAGCAGTACTTC.

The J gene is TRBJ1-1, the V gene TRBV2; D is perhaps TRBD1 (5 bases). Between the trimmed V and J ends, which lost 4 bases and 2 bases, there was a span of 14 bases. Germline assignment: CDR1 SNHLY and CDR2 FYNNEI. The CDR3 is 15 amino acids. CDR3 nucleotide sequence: TGTGCCAGCAGTGGGTACCCGGGACCCAACACTGAAGCTTTCTTT. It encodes CASSGYPGPNTEAFF.

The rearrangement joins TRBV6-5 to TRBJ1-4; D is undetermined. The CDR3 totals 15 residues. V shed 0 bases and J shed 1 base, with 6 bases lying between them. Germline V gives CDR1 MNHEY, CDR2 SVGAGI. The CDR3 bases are TGTGCCAGCAGTTACTCAGGCCAAACTAATGAAAAACTGTTTTTT. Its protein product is CASSYSGQTNEKLFF.

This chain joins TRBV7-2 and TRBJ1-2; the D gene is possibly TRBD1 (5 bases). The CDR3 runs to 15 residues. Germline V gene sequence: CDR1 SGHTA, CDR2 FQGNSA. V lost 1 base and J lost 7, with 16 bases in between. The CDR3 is CASSLESAGQGGYTF. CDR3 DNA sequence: TGTGCCAGCAGCTTAGAGTCGGCGGGGCAGGGTGGCTACACCTTC.